Listed below are T cell receptor beta chains from one sample, sequenced in a study of response to subunit inactivated influenza vaccine. TCRdb re-derived calls from the RT-PCR reads in MiXCR, one entry per CDR3 protein. The table has 530,000 or so distinct CDR3 sequences, 12% seen once. This specimen consisted of PBMCs from blood, obtained on the day of vaccination. These receptors came from a man in his fifties or sixties who received an inactivated influenza vaccine. Each CDR3 is given with its conserved first and last residue. A D gene is named only where the DNA matches it firmly. Size is omitted from some rows. Given values are once, few, many or a class for expanded clones.

D gene	V gene	J gene	clone size	CDR3 DNA	CDR3 protein
TRBD2	TRBV18	TRBJ2-5	.	TGTGCCAGCTCACCCTCGACTCCGGGACTAGCGGGAGGGGAGACCCAGTACTTC	CASSPSTPGLAGGETQYF
.	TRBV15	TRBJ2-7	.	TGTGCCACCAGCTGGTTTCGAGAGGCCCTCGAGCAGTACTTC	CATSWFREALEQYF
TRBD1	TRBV5-1	TRBJ1-5	.	TGCGCCAGCAACGGGACAGGTAGCAATCAGCCCCAGCATTTT	CASNGTGSNQPQHF
TRBD1	TRBV5-1	TRBJ2-5	.	TGCGCCAGCAGCACCGCGGGACAGGGGGGGGAGACCCAGTACTTC	CASSTAGQGGETQYF
TRBD2	TRBV5-4	TRBJ2-3	.	TGTGCCAGCAGCTTGGTAACTAGCGGGGTCGATACGCAGTATTTT	CASSLVTSGVDTQYF
TRBD2	TRBV4-3	TRBJ2-7	.	TGCGCCAGCAGCCAAGATGGGCGACTAGCGGGAGACGAGCAGTACTTC	CASSQDGRLAGDEQYF
.	TRBV4-3	TRBJ2-2	.	TGCGCCAGCAGCCAATTAGCGTATGGTTCCGGGGAGCTGTTTTTT	CASSQLAYGSGELFF
.	TRBV6-1	TRBJ2-7	few	TGTGCCAGCAGCCCACTAAGGGTTGGTACCTACGAGCAGTACTTC	CASSPLRVGTYEQYF
TRBD1	TRBV20-1	TRBJ1-2	many	TGCAGTGCCGAGGACAGGGTATACGGCTACACCTTC	CSAEDRVYGYTF
TRBD2	TRBV28	TRBJ2-1	many	TGTGCCAGCAGTCCGATAGCGGGAGGCTCCTACAATGAGCAGTTCTTC	CASSPIAGGSYNEQFF
TRBD2	TRBV6-2/TRBV6-3	TRBJ2-5	.	TGTGCCAGCAGTTACACCCGAATTTACTCTAGCGGGAGGAGGATACAGCTAGGCCAAGAGACCCAGTACTTC	CASSYTRIYSSGRRIQLGQETQYF
.	TRBV7-6	TRBJ2-3	.	TGTGCCAGCAGCTTAGGAAAGCTTAAAACTAGCACAGATACGCAGTATTTT	CASSLGKLKTSTDTQYF
.	TRBV5-1	TRBJ2-2	few	TGCGCCAGCAGCTTGCACCAGGGCACTACGAACACCGGGGAGCTGTTTTTT	CASSLHQGTTNTGELFF
.	TRBV2	TRBJ2-7	few	TGTGCCAGCAAAACGACAGCCTACGAGCAGTACTTC	CASKTTAYEQYF
.	TRBV4-3	TRBJ2-7	.	TGCGCCAGCAGCCAAGATCCCCTCTCCTACGAGCAGTACTTC	CASSQDPLSYEQYF
TRBD1	TRBV6-5	TRBJ2-5	few	TGTGCCAGCAGTTCAGGACAGGGGTACCAAGAGACCCAGTACTTC	CASSSGQGYQETQYF
TRBD2	TRBV3-1	TRBJ2-2	many	TGTGCCAGCAGCCAATCGGGAGGCGGGCCCGCCGGGGAGCTGTTTTTT	CASSQSGGGPAGELFF
TRBD1	TRBV6-1	TRBJ2-6	few	TGTGCCAGCAGTCGGGACAGGGCTCACTCTGGGGCCAACGTCCTGACTTTC	CASSRDRAHSGANVLTF
TRBD1	TRBV7-2	TRBJ1-4	many	TGTGCCAGCAGCTACACACAGGGGGCGCAGGGAAAACTGTTTTTT	CASSYTQGAQGKLFF
TRBD2	TRBV7-2	TRBJ2-1	.	TGTGCCAGCATCGACGTTACGCTAGCGGGTGAGCAGTTCTTC	CASIDVTLAGEQFF
TRBD2	TRBV5-1	TRBJ2-1	many	TGCGCCAGCAGCTTCAGGACTAGCGGGCTGTACAATGAGCAGTTCTTC	CASSFRTSGLYNEQFF
TRBD2	TRBV7-9	TRBJ2-7	.	TGTGCCAGCAGCCCTACTAGCGGGAGTGTCGGAAGGAACGAGCAGTACTTC	CASSPTSGSVGRNEQYF
.	TRBV15	TRBJ2-6	once	TGTGCCACCAGCAGAGCAAAGGGACCGTCTGGCTCTGGGGCCAACGTCCTGACTTTC	CATSRAKGPSGSGANVLTF
TRBD2	TRBV19	TRBJ2-1	few	TGTGCCAGTAGTAAGTTGGTAGCGGGAGCCCCTGGGGAGCAGTTCTTC	CASSKLVAGAPGEQFF
.	TRBV7-9	TRBJ1-1	many	TGTGCCAGCAGCTCTAGGGAGTTGGACACTGAAGCTTTCTTT	CASSSRELDTEAFF
.	TRBV28	TRBJ2-1	many	TGTGCCAGCAGTTTTAATGAGCAGTTCTTC	CASSFNEQFF
.	TRBV28	TRBJ1-1	few	TGTGCCAGTTCAGTCTACCGGACTTTAGGCGGCACTGAAGCTTTCTTT	CASSVYRTLGGTEAFF
.	TRBV5-1	TRBJ2-7	many	TGCGCCAGCAGCTCGGACGAAGTCGAGCAGTACTTC	CASSSDEVEQYF
.	TRBV7-9	TRBJ2-2	few	TGTGCCAGCAGCTCAACCTTAGGCAGCCCGAACACCGGGGAGCTGTTTTTT	CASSSTLGSPNTGELFF
TRBD2	TRBV20-1	TRBJ2-7	.	TGCAGTGCTCGCACCTCACTAGCGTCCTACGAGCAGTACTTC	CSARTSLASYEQYF
TRBD1	TRBV7-2	TRBJ2-5	few	TGTGCCAGCAGCTTAATGGGACAGGGGCGACAAGAGACCCAGTACTTC	CASSLMGQGRQETQYF
TRBD1	TRBV5-1	TRBJ1-6	.	TGCGCCAGCAGCTTGGAGGGGGACAGGGGTAATTCACCCCTCCACTTT	CASSLEGDRGNSPLHF
.	TRBV13	TRBJ1-5	few	TGTGCCAGCAGCAAACAGGGACATCAGCCCCAGCATTTT	CASSKQGHQPQHF
TRBD1	TRBV12-3/TRBV12-4	TRBJ1-5	many	TGTGCCAGCAGTTTCGGGACAGGGGGAGGTCAGCCCCAGCATTTT	CASSFGTGGGQPQHF
TRBD2	TRBV12-3/TRBV12-4	TRBJ2-7	few	TGTGCCAGCAGTTTGTCTAGCGGCCCCTACGAGCAGTACTTC	CASSLSSGPYEQYF
.	TRBV7-8	TRBJ1-5	many	TGTGCCAGCAGCTTAGTGCAGGGAAGCAATCAGCCCCAGCATTTT	CASSLVQGSNQPQHF
TRBD1	TRBV5-1	TRBJ2-7	few	TGCGCCAGCAGCTGGACAGGTTCCACCGACGAGCAGTACTTC	CASSWTGSTDEQYF
TRBD2	TRBV3-1	TRBJ2-5	.	TGTGCCAGCAGCCTTACTAGCGGGAGGGACCAAGAGACCCAGTACTTC	CASSLTSGRDQETQYF
.	TRBV12-3/TRBV12-4	TRBJ2-7	many	TGTGCCAGCAGTTTAGCGGGGCATGCCTACGAGCAGTACTTC	CASSLAGHAYEQYF
TRBD1	TRBV4-3	TRBJ2-5	few	TGCGCCAGCAGCCACGGGACAGGTTACGGGGAGACCCAGTACTTC	CASSHGTGYGETQYF
.	TRBV13	TRBJ1-4	few	TGTGCCAGCACGACAGCAACTAATGAAAAACTGTTTTTT	CASTTATNEKLFF
.	TRBV7-9	TRBJ1-1	many	TGTGCCAGCAGCTTAGACGGGGTGAACACTGAAGCTTTCTTT	CASSLDGVNTEAFF
.	TRBV30	TRBJ1-1	few	TGTGCCTGGAGTTTACAGGGTTGGACTGAAGCTTTCTTT	CAWSLQGWTEAFF
.	TRBV3-1	TRBJ2-1	few	TGTGCCAGCAGCCTCACTAGTGGGCCCGCTAATGAGCAGTTCTTC	CASSLTSGPANEQFF
TRBD1	TRBV10-3	TRBJ1-2	.	TGTGCCATCAGATCCGGGACAGGGAACTATGGCTACACCTTC	CAIRSGTGNYGYTF